Given below is one TCR beta chain in context. Its antigen target is currently unknown. No much larger clone is present one base from it, and per-base qualities are unavailable. The entry originates in a study of blood T cell repertoires in COVID-19 (TCRdb year 2020). With regard to the full study: Collaborator samples came from the United States, Italy and Spain and covered acute and convalescent phases of COVID-19. The material from the prospective study consisted of cDNA or gDNA derived from T cells, B-cell-depleted T cells, or PBMCs. Deeply sampled blood TCRbeta repertoires from subjects exposed to, actively infected with, or recovered from COVID-19 were included in the dataset. A freely available public database, intended as a resource for researchers studying the immune response to SARS-CoV-2, is where the repertoires were released. The samples were drawn from two sources: the first 160 participants of the ongoing ImmuneRACE study, and 1,000 to 1,500 subjects contributed by 6 global collaborators. Sample metadata almost always included a de-identified subject ID, COVID-19 status, age in years and sex. Where HLA class I and class II types were available, the types were taken from metadata supplied by the sample provider, not from assay-based typing.

CDR1 MDHEN and CDR2 SYDVKM were looked up in the germline V gene. V was cut back by 4 bases and J by 4 bases, leaving a gap of 28 bases between them. From the cysteine through the phenylalanine, the CDR3 covers 19 amino acids. Just the 57-base CDR3 DNA is kept, in frame starting at base 1. The immunoSEQ Assay, a bias-controlled multiplex PCR, was used to amplify TCRbeta CDR3 regions from genomic DNA. The study's processing was this. Within the assay, amplification of reference gene primers was used to estimate how many nucleated cells each sample contained. To quantify the absolute abundance of each unique TCRbeta CDR3 rearrangement, sequence reads were collapsed and filtered. For each sample, productive Simpson clonality was calculated by taking the square root of Simpson's diversity index across productive rearrangements. In TCRdb, the immuneACCESS table is reduced to in-frame sequences with V and J assigned. These tables do not hold every clone; where another copy was compared, an unresolved V gene accounts for under half, and the others remain unexplained. Clone size and the V and J calls come from that table; the DNA yielded D and trimming. This sample comprises under 250,000 clones, around 80% of them detected only once. Of the sample, 7.5% to 9% is held by the ten largest clones.

The collaborating institutions used their own protocols to collect whole blood in K2EDTA tubes. Collaborator samples were shipped for TCRbeta analysis as frozen whole blood, isolated PBMCs, or DNA extracted from either sample type. On the study overall, not on this receptor specifically: The quantity of clinical and demographic metadata differed by source and by participant and was supplied without curation.

The sequencing input was peripheral blood. The chain links TRBV28 with TRBJ1-1; the D gene is perhaps TRBD1, on 5 matching bases. The receptor comes from a woman in her forties or fifties with acute or convalescent COVID-19. The bases are TGTGCCAGCAGTTCCTACTCACCCCACCAGGATAGGGGTTTCACTGAAGCTTTCTTT. It codes for CASSSYSPHQDRGFTEAFF.